This entry lists 27 T cell receptor beta chains sequenced from one sample in a study of shared clonotypes between healthy human individuals (TCRdb year 2020). Libraries came from the immunoSEQ multiplex PCR assay. TCRdb holds this immuneACCESS table with in-frame rearrangements only. Some clones are missing; in checked studies, unresolved V genes explain under half, and the rest has no known cause. The sample profile shows 2 million to 2.5 million clones; around 90% of them were found once. The ten largest clones add up to 0.37% of the sample. The sequenced sample consisted of naive CD4+ T cells from PBMCs. The cell subset or site label on this specimen signifies: CD45RA+ positively selected. The receptors derive from a man aged 18 to 30 in good health. Some clones in this sample may be carry-over from other donors' samples.

This rearrangement joins TRBV6-1 to TRBJ1-4; weak D call: TRBD1 (5 bases). CDR1 is MNHNS, CDR2 SASEGT, per germline. The ends were cut back, 4 bases at V and 7 bases at J, with 10 bases in the middle. This CDR3 has 13 amino acids. For the CDR3, the DNA is TGTGCCAGCAGTGGCGGGGGAGGTGAAAAACTGTTTTTT. It codes for CASSGGGGEKLFF.

The chain combines TRBV5-1 with TRBJ2-7; D unclear. Trimming took 0 bases from V and 4 from J, leaving 14 bases between them. The CDR3 is 15 residues long. Germline lookup yields CDR1 SGHRS and CDR2 YFSETQ. The CDR3 protein is CASSLGRGSPYEQYF. DNA for the CDR3: TGCGCCAGCAGCTTGGGGCGAGGCAGTCCTTACGAGCAGTACTTC.

J is TRBJ2-3 and V is TRBV5-4, with a tentative D call TRBD1 (7 bases). V was trimmed by 3 bases and J by 5 bases, leaving 19 bases between them. This CDR3 is built from 16 residues. Germline assignment: CDR1 SGHNT and CDR2 YYREEE (reference sequence). The CDR3 nucleotides read TGTGCCAGCAGCTCCCGGCGCGGGCGGGACAGAGATACGCAGTATTTT. Translating it yields CASSSRRGRDRDTQYF. The entire variable domain, with the rest obtained from reference TRBV5-4 and TRBJ2-3, is as follows: ETGVTQSPTHLIKTRGQQVTLRCSSQSGHNTVSWYQQALGQGPQFIFQYYREEENGRGNFPPRFSGLQFPNYSSELNVNALELDDSALYLCASSSRRGRDRDTQYFGPGTRLTVL.

The chain recombines TRBV7-3 with TRBJ2-1; D uncertain. CDR3 length equals 15 residues. V was shortened by 3 bases and J by 0 bases, with 9 bases between the two germline ends. The germline CDR1 and CDR2 sequences are SGHTA and FQGTGA. The CDR3: CASSFYPGSYNEQFF. CDR3 nucleotides: TGTGCCAGCAGCTTCTACCCAGGCTCCTACAATGAGCAGTTCTTC.

The chain is built from TRBV14 and TRBJ2-7, with 8 bases fitting TRBD2. Germline V gives CDR1 SGHDN, CDR2 FVKESK. The length of the CDR3 is 16 residues. V lost 1 base, J lost 3 bases, and 8 bases stayed unmatched. For the CDR3, the DNA is TGTGCCAGCAGCCAAGTAGCGGGACCGAGGGTCTACGAGCAGTACTTC. It translates to CASSQVAGPRVYEQYF.

The V call is TRBV7-3, the J call TRBJ2-3, with TRBD1 identical over 9 bases. The CDR3 runs 15 residues. J was trimmed by 1 base and V by 4 bases; bases with no gene match: 3. CDR1 is SGHTA and CDR2 is FQGTGA in the germline V gene. CDR3 DNA sequence: TGTGCCAGCAGCTCAGGGACAGGGCGCACAGATACGCAGTATTTT. Translating gives CASSSGTGRTDTQYF.

This clone was recorded only once. The rearrangement joins TRBV27 to TRBJ2-3; TRBD2 agrees at 12 bases. The CDR3 length is 16 residues. V lost 6 bases and J lost 5; bases outside the gene matches: 9. Per the germline V gene, CDR1 is MNHEY and CDR2 is SMNVEV (reference sequence). CDR3 bases: TGTGCCAGCAGAGGTCTAGCGGGAGGGAGGGGAGATACGCAGTATTTT. Protein product: CASRGLAGGRGDTQYF.

This rearrangement joins TRBV21-1 to TRBJ2-5; TRBD2 is the table's D call and was not checked against the DNA. TRBV21-1 is noted as a pseudogene. CDR3 length: 15 amino acids. The CDR3: CASSKEGGGRETQYF. For the CDR3, the DNA is TGTGCCAGCAGCAAAGAGGGAGGGGGAAGGGAGACCCAGTACTTC.

The rearrangement uses TRBV27 and TRBJ1-1; D is possibly TRBD1 (6 bases). The germline V gene encodes CDR1 MNHEY and CDR2 SMNVEV (reference sequence). V shed 4 bases and J shed 3 bases, with 12 bases lying between them. The CDR3 runs 14 residues. The CDR3 region has the DNA TGTGCCAGCAGTTCGGGCCGGGGGCACACTGAAGCTTTCTTT. It yields the protein CASSSGRGHTEAFF.

The gene calls are TRBV7-2 and TRBJ1-2; no reliable D call. The CDR3 covers 15 residues. CDR1 is SGHTA, CDR2 FQGNSA, per germline. Between the trimmed V and J ends, which lost 5 bases and 5 bases, there was a span of 18 bases. CDR3 DNA sequence: TGTGCCAGCAGCCGTTGGACTTCCTCGCCTTATGGCTACACCTTC. It specifies CASSRWTSSPYGYTF.

The chain recombines TRBV6-6 with TRBJ2-3; no definite D call. CDR1 and CDR2 from the germline V gene are MNHNY and SVGAGI (reference sequence). This CDR3 is built from 12 residues. Trimming took 6 bases from V and 3 from J, leaving 7 bases between them. The CDR3 DNA reads TGTGCCAGCAGGACCTCGACAGATACGCAGTATTTT. As protein: CASRTSTDTQYF.

The rearrangement joins TRBV7-9 to TRBJ1-4, with D unclear. This CDR3 is 15 amino acids long. The V gene lost 5 bases and the J gene lost 3 bases, with 13 bases spanning the gap. CDR1 is SEHNR, CDR2 FQNEAQ, per germline (reference sequence). The CDR3 DNA reads as TGTGCCAGCAGCCCAAAAGGGATCCCTAATGAAAAACTGTTTTTT. The encoded protein is CASSPKGIPNEKLFF.

The chain recombines TRBV28 with TRBJ1-2; the match to TRBD1 covers 9 bases. CDR1 is MDHEN, CDR2 SYDVKM, per germline. V trimming: 5 bases; J trimming: 4 bases; junction bases outside the gene matches: 8. The CDR3 spans 15 residues. CDR3 nucleotide sequence: TGTGCCAGCAGTCTAGGTCAACAGGGGGCCTATGGCTACACCTTC. Its protein product is CASSLGQQGAYGYTF.

The chain combines TRBV7-8 with TRBJ1-5; D not resolved. Germline values: CDR1 SGHVS, CDR2 FQNEAQ. The CDR3 length is 13 residues. The ends were cut back, 5 bases at V and 0 bases at J, with 5 bases in the middle. CDR3 coding DNA: TGTGCCAGCAGCCGAAGTAGCAATCAGCCCCAGCATTTT. Translated, it gives CASSRSSNQPQHF.

The chain couples TRBV18 to TRBJ2-2; D possibly corresponds to TRBD1 (5 bases). This CDR3 is built from 15 residues. Trimming pared 3 bases from V and 3 bases from J, leaving 11 bases between. Germline CDR1 and CDR2: KGHSH and LQKENI. The CDR3 bases are TGTGCCAGCTCACCCGACAGTTTTCACACCGGGGAGCTGTTTTTT. Translation: CASSPDSFHTGELFF. Variable domain in full (rest from reference TRBV18 and TRBJ2-2): NAGVMQNPRHLVRRRGQEARLRCSPMKGHSHVYWYRQLPEEGLKFMVYLQKENIIDESGMPKERFSAEFPKEGPSILRIQQVVRGDSAAYFCASSPDSFHTGELFFGEGSRLTVL.

The rearrangement joins TRBV28 to TRBJ1-5, with D maybe TRBD1 (6 bases). V gave up 3 bases and J gave up 2 bases, with 11 bases separating them. The CDR3 runs 15 residues. The V gene's germline CDR1 is MDHEN and CDR2 SYDVKM. The CDR3 DNA reads as TGTGCCAGCAGTTTGGTCGACAGGCGCAATCAGCCCCAGCATTTT. It yields the protein CASSLVDRRNQPQHF. Together with reference TRBV28 and TRBJ1-5, the CDR3 gives the full variable domain: DVKVTQSSRYLVKRTGEKVFLECVQDMDHENMFWYRQDPGLGLRLIYFSYDVKMKEKGDIPEGYSVSREKKERFSLILESASTNQTSMYLCASSLVDRRNQPQHFGDGTRLSIL.

About this clone itself: The sample contains more than one DNA sequence encoding this CDR3. The chain is built from TRBV6-6 and TRBJ2-1, with D perhaps matching TRBD2 (5 bases). The CDR3 loop spans 15 amino acids. The germline CDR1 and CDR2 sequences are MNHNY and SVGAGI (reference sequence). The ends were cut back, 2 bases at V and 1 base at J, with 9 bases in the middle. The CDR3 DNA sequence: TGTGCCAGCAGTTACCTGCGAGGGTCCTACAATGAGCAGTTCTTC. It encodes CASSYLRGSYNEQFF.

V usage is TRBV6-6 and J usage is TRBJ1-2; TRBD1 aligns across 9 bases. CDR1 is MNHNY, CDR2 SVGAGI, per germline (reference sequence). This CDR3 comprises 12 residues. V trimming: 8 bases; J trimming: 7 bases; junction bases outside the gene matches: 5. The CDR3 nucleotides read TGTGCCAGCGGACAGGGGAGTTTTGGCTACACCTTC. Translating gives CASGQGSFGYTF.

The V call is TRBV6-1, the J call TRBJ1-5; weak D call: TRBD1 (6 bases). Germline loops: CDR1 MNHNS, CDR2 SASEGT. This CDR3 is 15 amino acids long. The V and J ends lost 3 bases and 5 bases respectively, with 14 bases between them. The CDR3 DNA is TGTGCCAGCAGTGAGCGAACAGGGAGTGATCAGCCCCAGCATTTT. Amino acid sequence: CASSERTGSDQPQHF.

This clone was counted a single time. The chain uses TRBV7-4 and TRBJ2-7, with TRBD2 identical over 10 bases. V lost 5 bases and J lost 3; bases outside the gene matches: 13. The germline V gene encodes CDR1 SGHVT and CDR2 SQSDAQ. The CDR3 sequence is 17 residues long. The CDR3 loop is CASSEEGSGRTHYEQYF. CDR3 in DNA: TGTGCCAGCAGCGAGGAGGGTAGCGGGAGGACTCACTACGAGCAGTACTTC.

The rearrangement uses TRBV7-9 and TRBJ1-4; perhaps TRBD1 as D (6 bases). Trimming removed 5 bases from V and 3 bases from J, with 13 bases in between. Germline CDR1 is SEHNR and CDR2 is FQNEAQ (reference sequence). The CDR3 spans 15 residues. CDR3 loop: CASSPTGAANEKLFF. CDR3 in DNA: TGTGCCAGCAGCCCTACGGGGGCAGCTAATGAAAAACTGTTTTTT.

The genes are TRBV28 and TRBJ2-7; TRBD2 matches 7 bases. Germline V lookup: CDR1 MDHEN, CDR2 SYDVKM. The junction had 12 bases not matched to a gene; V was cut back by 7 bases and J by 3 bases. This CDR3 contains 15 residues. This CDR3 is CASTQWRGGFYEQYF. DNA of the CDR3: TGTGCCAGCACCCAATGGCGCGGGGGATTCTACGAGCAGTACTTC. The variable domain in full, completed from reference TRBV28 and TRBJ2-7, reads DVKVTQSSRYLVKRTGEKVFLECVQDMDHENMFWYRQDPGLGLRLIYFSYDVKMKEKGDIPEGYSVSREKKERFSLILESASTNQTSMYLCASTQWRGGFYEQYFGPGTRLTVT.

The rearrangement joins TRBV27 to TRBJ2-1; D gene unclear. This CDR3 spans 15 amino acids. V was pared by 3 bases and J by 3 bases, with 12 bases between. The germline gives CDR1 MNHEY, CDR2 SMNVEV (reference sequence). The DNA of the CDR3 is TGTGCCAGCAGTTTCAATCTGGGCAGCTACAATGAGCAGTTCTTC. Protein product: CASSFNLGSYNEQFF.

The chain combines TRBV9 with TRBJ1-5; D is ambiguous. The CDR3 runs 15 residues. The V gene's germline CDR1 is SGDLS and CDR2 YYNGEE. Trimming took 4 bases from V and 1 from J, leaving 12 bases between them. In nucleotides, the CDR3 is TGTGCCAGCAGCCGGTTTTCGGGAAGCAATCAGCCCCAGCATTTT. Its translation is CASSRFSGSNQPQHF.

The chain joins TRBV7-9 to TRBJ2-7, with TRBD1 matching over 7 bases. V trimming: 3 bases; J trimming: 0 bases; junction bases outside the gene matches: 14. The CDR3 length is 18 residues. Germline V gives CDR1 SEHNR, CDR2 FQNEAQ (reference sequence). This chain's CDR3 is CASSFPNRQGTYSYEQYF. CDR3 sequence (DNA): TGTGCCAGCAGCTTTCCAAACCGACAGGGAACCTACTCCTACGAGCAGTACTTC.

For the CDR3, the DNA is TGCGCCAGCAGTGATCCCCCGGGAGCAACCCACGAGCAGTACTTC. It specifies CASSDPPGATHEQYF. This chain links TRBV10-2 with TRBJ2-7, with D possibly being TRBD2 (6 bases). Trimming pared 3 bases from V and 5 bases from J, leaving 17 bases between. The CDR3 loop spans 15 amino acids. CDR1 and CDR2 from the germline V gene are WSHSY and SAAADI.

V gene TRBV5-1 combines with J gene TRBJ2-7; weak D call: TRBD1 (6 bases). The CDR3 runs to 15 residues. The germline CDR1 and CDR2 sequences are SGHRS and YFSETQ. The germline V and J ends were trimmed by 0 bases and 7 bases, with 17 bases remaining between them. The CDR3 DNA follows: TGCGCCAGCAGCTTGGGTTTGACAGGTGCAGAGGAGCAGTACTTC. As protein: CASSLGLTGAEEQYF.